This entry describes one TCR beta chain. These data come from a study of ipilimumab plus nivolumab after autologous stem cell transplantation. Study at large: The DLBCL group included primary refractory and relapsed cases.

V lost 9 bases and J lost 4, with 7 bases in between. The CDR3 totals 10 residues. Looked up from germline, CDR1 is MNHNS and CDR2 is SASEGT. Produced via immunoSEQ multiplex PCR; TCRdb's table is partial and in-frame only. This table has 84,000 or so clones, 83% appearing once. This sequence was found in a male donor with diffuse large B-cell lymphoma. This chain uses TRBV6-1 with TRBJ2-7; D unclear. The input for sequencing was PBMCs, taken in a trial of ipilimumab plus nivolumab as post-transplant consolidation. CDR3 sequence reads: CARRRYEQYF. The CDR3 DNA reads as TGTGCCAGAAGGCGGTACGAGCAGTACTTC.